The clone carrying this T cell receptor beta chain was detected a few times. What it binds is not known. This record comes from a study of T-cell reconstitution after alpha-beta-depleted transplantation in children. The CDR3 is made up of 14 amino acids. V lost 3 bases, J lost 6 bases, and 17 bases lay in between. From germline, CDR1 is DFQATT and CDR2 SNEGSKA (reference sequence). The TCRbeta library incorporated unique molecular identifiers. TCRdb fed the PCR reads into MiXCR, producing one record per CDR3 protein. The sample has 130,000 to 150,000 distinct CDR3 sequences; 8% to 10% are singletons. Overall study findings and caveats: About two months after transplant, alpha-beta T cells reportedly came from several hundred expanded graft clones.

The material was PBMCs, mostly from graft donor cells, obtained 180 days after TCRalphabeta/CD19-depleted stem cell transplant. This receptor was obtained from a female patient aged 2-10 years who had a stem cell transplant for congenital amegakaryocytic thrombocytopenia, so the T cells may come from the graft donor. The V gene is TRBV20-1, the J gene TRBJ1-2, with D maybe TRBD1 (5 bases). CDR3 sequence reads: CSASGGWGEHGYTF. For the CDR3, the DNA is TGCAGTGCTAGTGGGGGATGGGGAGAGCATGGCTACACCTTC.